This T cell receptor beta chain was observed in a study of identical twins. The CDR3 spans 13 residues. Germline CDR1 and CDR2: DFQATT and SNEGSKA (reference sequence). The trim removed 4 bases at V and 4 bases at J, leaving 4 bases unmatched. Study-level points and caveats: When twins shared out-of-frame alpha sequences, those sequences had excess low generation probability. Reduced insertions were recorded for abundant cord blood beta clonotypes, with no such pattern in memory repertoires.

This clonotype was observed a handful of times. Its antigen is as yet unknown. TCRdb passed the 5' RACE reads through MiXCR, listing each CDR3 protein once. The sample holds some 690,000 distinct CDR3 sequences, about 20% seen once. This sample also appeared in a second study, on T cells expressing NK-cell markers. That source adds: Anti-gamma-delta TCR antibody use in several experiments restricted sorting to alpha-beta TCR T cells.

The genes are TRBV20-1 and TRBJ2-5; 9 bases are a match to TRBD1. The specimen was PBMCs. This sequence was found in a woman between 18 and 29 years old in good health. In nucleotides, the CDR3 is TGCAGTGCTACGGGACAGGGAGGAGAGACCCAGTACTTC. This translates into CSATGQGGETQYF.